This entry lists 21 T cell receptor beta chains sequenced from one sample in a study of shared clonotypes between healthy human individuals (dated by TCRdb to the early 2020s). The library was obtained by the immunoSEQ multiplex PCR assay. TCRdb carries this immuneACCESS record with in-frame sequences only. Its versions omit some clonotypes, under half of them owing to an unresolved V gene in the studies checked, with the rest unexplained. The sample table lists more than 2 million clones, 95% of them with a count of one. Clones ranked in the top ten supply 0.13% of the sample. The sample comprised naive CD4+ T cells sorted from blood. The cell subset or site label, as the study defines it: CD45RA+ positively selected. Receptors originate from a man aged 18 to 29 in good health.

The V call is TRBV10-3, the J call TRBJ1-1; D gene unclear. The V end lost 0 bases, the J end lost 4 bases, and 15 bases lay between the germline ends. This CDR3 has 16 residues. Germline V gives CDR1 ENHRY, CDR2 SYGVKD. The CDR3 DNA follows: TGTGCCATCAGTGAGTCTCTCGGGAGGCGGGGCACTGAAGCTTTCTTT. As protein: CAISESLGRRGTEAFF.

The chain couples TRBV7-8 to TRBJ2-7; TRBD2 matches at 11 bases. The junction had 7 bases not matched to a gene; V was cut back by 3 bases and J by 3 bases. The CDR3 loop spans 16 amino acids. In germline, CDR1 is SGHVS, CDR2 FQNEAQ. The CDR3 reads CASSLATSGSVYEQYF. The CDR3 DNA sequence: TGTGCCAGCAGCTTGGCTACTAGCGGGAGTGTCTACGAGCAGTACTTC.

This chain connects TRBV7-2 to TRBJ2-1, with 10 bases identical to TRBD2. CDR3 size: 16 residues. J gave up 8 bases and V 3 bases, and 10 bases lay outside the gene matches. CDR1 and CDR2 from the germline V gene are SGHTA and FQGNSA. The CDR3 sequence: CASSLWRASGRDEQFF. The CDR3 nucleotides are TGTGCCAGCAGCTTGTGGCGGGCTAGCGGGAGAGATGAGCAGTTCTTC.

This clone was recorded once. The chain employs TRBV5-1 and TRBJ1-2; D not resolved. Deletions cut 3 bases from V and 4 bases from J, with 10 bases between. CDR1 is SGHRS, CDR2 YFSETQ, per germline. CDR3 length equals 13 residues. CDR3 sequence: CASSSGPPYGYTF. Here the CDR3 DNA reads TGCGCCAGCAGCTCCGGACCCCCCTATGGCTACACCTTC. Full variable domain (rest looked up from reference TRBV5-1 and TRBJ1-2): KAGVTQTPRYLIKTRGQQVTLSCSPISGHRSVSWYQQTPGQGLQFLFEYFSETQRNKGNFPGRFSGRQFSNSRSEMNVSTLELGDSALYLCASSSGPPYGYTFGSGTRLTVV.

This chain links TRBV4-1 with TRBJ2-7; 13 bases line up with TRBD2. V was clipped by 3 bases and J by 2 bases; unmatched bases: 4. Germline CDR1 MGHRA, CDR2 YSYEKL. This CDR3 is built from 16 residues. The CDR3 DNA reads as TGCGCCAGCAGCCATGGGACTAGCGGGACAACCTACGAGCAGTACTTC. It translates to CASSHGTSGTTYEQYF.

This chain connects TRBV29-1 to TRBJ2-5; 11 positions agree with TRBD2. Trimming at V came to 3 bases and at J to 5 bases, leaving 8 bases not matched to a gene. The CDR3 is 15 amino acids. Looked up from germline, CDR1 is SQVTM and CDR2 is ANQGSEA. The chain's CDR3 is CSVEASGGYRETQYF. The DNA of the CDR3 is TGCAGCGTTGAGGCTAGCGGGGGGTATCGGGAGACCCAGTACTTC.

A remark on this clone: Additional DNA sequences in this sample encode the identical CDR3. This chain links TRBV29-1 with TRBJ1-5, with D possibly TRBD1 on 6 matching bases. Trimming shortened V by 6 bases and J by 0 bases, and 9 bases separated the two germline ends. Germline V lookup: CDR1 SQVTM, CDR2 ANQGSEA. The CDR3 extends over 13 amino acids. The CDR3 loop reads CSVVTGSNQPQHF. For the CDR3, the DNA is TGCAGCGTCGTGACAGGTAGCAATCAGCCCCAGCATTTT. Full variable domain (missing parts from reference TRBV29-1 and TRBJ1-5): SAVISQKPSRDICQRGTSLTIQCQVDSQVTMMFWYRQQPGQSLTLIATANQGSEATYESGFVIDKFPISRPNLTFSTLTVSNMSPEDSSIYLCSVVTGSNQPQHFGDGTRLSIL.

This CDR3 reads CASTPPGQGPEQYF. The CDR3 DNA is TGTGCCAGCACCCCGCCAGGCCAAGGGCCCGAGCAGTACTTC. V gene TRBV6-5 combines with J gene TRBJ2-7; D not certain. Germline V gives CDR1 MNHEY, CDR2 SVGAGI. V lost 7 bases to trimming and J lost 6 bases, with 19 bases between them. This CDR3 region has 14 residues.

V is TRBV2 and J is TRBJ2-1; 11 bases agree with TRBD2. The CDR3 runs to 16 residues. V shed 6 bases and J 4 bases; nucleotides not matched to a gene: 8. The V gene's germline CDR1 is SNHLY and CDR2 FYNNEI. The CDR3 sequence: CASRDSGGGWYNEQFF. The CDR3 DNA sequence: TGTGCCAGCAGAGATAGCGGGGGGGGCTGGTACAATGAGCAGTTCTTC.

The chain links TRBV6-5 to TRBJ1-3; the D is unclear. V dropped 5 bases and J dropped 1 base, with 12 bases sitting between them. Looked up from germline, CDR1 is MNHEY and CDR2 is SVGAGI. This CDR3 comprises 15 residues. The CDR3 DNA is TGTGCCAGCAGTCGGGGTTCGGGATCTGGAAACACCATATATTTT. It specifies CASSRGSGSGNTIYF.

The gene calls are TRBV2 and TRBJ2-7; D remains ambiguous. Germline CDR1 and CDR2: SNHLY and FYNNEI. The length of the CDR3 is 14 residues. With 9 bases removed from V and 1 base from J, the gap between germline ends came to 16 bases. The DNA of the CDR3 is TGTGCCAGTACTGAACCGGCCGGATCCTACGAGCAGTACTTC. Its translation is CASTEPAGSYEQYF.

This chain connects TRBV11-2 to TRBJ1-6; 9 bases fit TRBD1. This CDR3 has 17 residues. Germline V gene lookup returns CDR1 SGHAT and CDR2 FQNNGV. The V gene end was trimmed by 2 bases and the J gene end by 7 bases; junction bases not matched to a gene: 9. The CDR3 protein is CASSLLKGDRVNSPLHF. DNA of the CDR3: TGTGCCAGCAGCTTACTAAAGGGGGACAGGGTCAATTCACCCCTCCACTTT.

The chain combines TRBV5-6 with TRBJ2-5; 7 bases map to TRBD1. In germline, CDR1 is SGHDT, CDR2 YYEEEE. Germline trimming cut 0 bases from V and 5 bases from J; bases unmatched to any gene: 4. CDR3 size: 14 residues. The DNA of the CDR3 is TGTGCCAGCAGCTTGGGCCCAGGGGGTGAGACCCAGTACTTC. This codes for CASSLGPGGETQYF.

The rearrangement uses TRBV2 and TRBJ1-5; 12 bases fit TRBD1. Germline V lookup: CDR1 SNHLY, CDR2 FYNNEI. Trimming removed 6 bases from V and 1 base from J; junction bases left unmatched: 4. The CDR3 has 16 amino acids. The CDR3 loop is CASRGQGAQSNQPQHF. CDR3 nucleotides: TGTGCCAGCAGGGGACAGGGGGCGCAGAGCAATCAGCCCCAGCATTTT.

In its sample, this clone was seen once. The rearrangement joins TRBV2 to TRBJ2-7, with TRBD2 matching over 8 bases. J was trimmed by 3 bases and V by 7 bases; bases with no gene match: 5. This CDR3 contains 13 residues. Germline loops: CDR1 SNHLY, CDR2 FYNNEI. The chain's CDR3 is CASTAGLVYEQYF. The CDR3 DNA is TGTGCCAGCACGGCGGGACTAGTCTACGAGCAGTACTTC.

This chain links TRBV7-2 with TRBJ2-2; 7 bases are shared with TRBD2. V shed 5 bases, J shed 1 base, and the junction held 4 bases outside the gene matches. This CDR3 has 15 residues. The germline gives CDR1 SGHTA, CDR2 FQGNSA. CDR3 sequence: CASSPQRGNTGELFF. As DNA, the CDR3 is TGTGCCAGCAGCCCTCAGCGGGGGAACACCGGGGAGCTGTTTTTT. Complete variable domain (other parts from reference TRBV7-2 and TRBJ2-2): GAGVSQSPSNKVTEKGKDVELRCDPISGHTALYWYRQSLGQGLEFLIYFQGNSAPDKSGLPSDRFSAERTGGSVSTLTIQRTQQEDSAVYLCASSPQRGNTGELFFGEGSRLTVL.

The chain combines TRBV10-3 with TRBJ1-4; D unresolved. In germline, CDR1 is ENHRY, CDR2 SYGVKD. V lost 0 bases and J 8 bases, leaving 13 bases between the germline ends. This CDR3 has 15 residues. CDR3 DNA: TGTGCCATCAGTGAGTCCGGGTTAGGAAGAGAAAAACTGTTTTTT. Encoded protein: CAISESGLGREKLFF.

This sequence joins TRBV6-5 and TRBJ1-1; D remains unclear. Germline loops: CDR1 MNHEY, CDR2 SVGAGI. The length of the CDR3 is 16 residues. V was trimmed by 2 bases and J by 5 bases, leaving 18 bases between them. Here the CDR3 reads CASSYGRNRINTEAFF. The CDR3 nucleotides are TGTGCCAGCAGTTACGGCAGGAATCGAATAAATACTGAAGCTTTCTTT.

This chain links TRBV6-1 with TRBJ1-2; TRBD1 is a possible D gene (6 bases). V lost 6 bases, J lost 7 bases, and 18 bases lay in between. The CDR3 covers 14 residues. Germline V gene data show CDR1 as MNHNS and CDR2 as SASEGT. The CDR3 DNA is TGTGCCAGCAGGGAACAGGGTGTTTCGGCTGGCTACACCTTC. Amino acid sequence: CASREQGVSAGYTF.

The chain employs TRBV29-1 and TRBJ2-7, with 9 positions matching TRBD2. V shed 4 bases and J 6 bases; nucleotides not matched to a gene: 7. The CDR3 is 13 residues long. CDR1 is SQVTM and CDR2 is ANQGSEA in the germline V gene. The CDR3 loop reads CSVGGSGSGEQYF. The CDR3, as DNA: TGCAGCGTTGGCGGTAGCGGGAGTGGCGAGCAGTACTTC.

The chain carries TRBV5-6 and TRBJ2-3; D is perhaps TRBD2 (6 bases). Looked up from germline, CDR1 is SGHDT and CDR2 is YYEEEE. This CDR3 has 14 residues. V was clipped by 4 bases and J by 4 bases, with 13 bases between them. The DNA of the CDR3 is TGTGCCAGCAGCCCCAACGCGGGGTCAGATACGCAGTATTTT. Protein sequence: CASSPNAGSDTQYF.